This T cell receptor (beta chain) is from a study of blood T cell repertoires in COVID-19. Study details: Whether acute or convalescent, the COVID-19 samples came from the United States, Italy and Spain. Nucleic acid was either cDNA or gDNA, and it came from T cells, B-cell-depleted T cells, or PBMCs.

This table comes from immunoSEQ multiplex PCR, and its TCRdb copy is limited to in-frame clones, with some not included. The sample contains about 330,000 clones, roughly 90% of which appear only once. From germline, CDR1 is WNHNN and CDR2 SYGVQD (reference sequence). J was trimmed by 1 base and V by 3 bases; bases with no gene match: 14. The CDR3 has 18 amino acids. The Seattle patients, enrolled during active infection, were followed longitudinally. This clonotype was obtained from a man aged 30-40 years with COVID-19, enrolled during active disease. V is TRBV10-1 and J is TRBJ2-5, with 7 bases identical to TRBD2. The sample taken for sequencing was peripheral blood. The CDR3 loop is CASSELGVGSGRQETQYF. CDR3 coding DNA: TGCGCCAGCAGTGAACTCGGGGTGGGTAGCGGGCGCCAAGAGACCCAGTACTTC.